These T cell receptor beta chains were read from a single sample in a study of Ad26.COV2.S vaccination and SARS-CoV-2 variants. Using immunoSEQ multiplex PCR, the repertoire was profiled, and TCRdb retains in-frame clones only, with some absent. The sample lists 380,000 or so clones, approximately 90% seen once, with around 5.3% in the top ten. Sequencing used peripheral blood, obtained in a trial of Ad26.COV2.S vaccine versus placebo. The receptors were gathered from a person aged 18 to 65 who received the Ad26.COV2.S COVID-19 vaccine or a placebo. The CDR3 runs from the conserved cysteine through the conserved F or W. The order of the fields is clone size, V gene, D gene, J gene, CDR3 DNA, CDR3 protein. A D gene is named only where the DNA matches it firmly. Expanded clones get a size class; other rows say once, few or many, or leave the size out.

>few|TRBV19|.|TRBJ1-1
TGTGCCAGTAGTACGACAGGTGAGGTGTTGAACACTGAAGCTTTCTTT
CASSTTGEVLNTEAFF
>once|TRBV2|.|TRBJ2-7
TGTGCCAGCACCCCTGTACGGGTCCCCAATTCCGCCGAGCAGTACTTC
CASTPVRVPNSAEQYF
>.|TRBV4-1|.|TRBJ2-7
TGCGCCAGCAGCCAAGATATGGGTCATTACGAGCAGTACTTC
CASSQDMGHYEQYF
>.|TRBV28|TRBD1|TRBJ1-1
TGTGCCAGCAGGACTAGACAGGGGGTCACTGAAGCTTTCTTT
CASRTRQGVTEAFF
>.|TRBV7-9|TRBD1|TRBJ1-5
TGTGCCAGCAGCCGGACAGGGGGCAATCAGCCCCAGCATTTT
CASSRTGGNQPQHF
>.|TRBV7-2|TRBD1|TRBJ1-4
TGTGCCAGCAGCTCCGACAGGGGAAATGAAAAACTGTTTTTT
CASSSDRGNEKLFF
>.|TRBV7-2|.|TRBJ1-6
TGTGCCAGCAGCTTAGCGTGGGGGGGGAGGTCACCCCTCCACTTT
CASSLAWGGRSPLHF
>.|TRBV9|.|TRBJ2-2
TGTGCCAGCAGGGAGGGACTGAACACCGGGGAGCTGTTTTTT
CASREGLNTGELFF
>once|TRBV4-2|.|TRBJ2-5
TGTGCCAGCAGCCAAGATGCATATCGGCGGTGCTGCCAAGAGACCCAGTACTTC
CASSQDAYRRCCQETQYF
>.|TRBV4-2|.|TRBJ1-5
TGTGCCAGCAGCCAAGACGGCCACAGGGAGGATATTCAGCCCCAGCATTTT
CASSQDGHREDIQPQHF
>.|TRBV19|.|TRBJ1-5
TGTGCCAGTACCACCGGGGGCGTAGAAGCGGGTCAGCCCCAGCATTTT
CASTTGGVEAGQPQHF
>.|TRBV5-1|.|TRBJ2-2
TGCGCCAGCAGCTTGGACGCGGGGCAGAACACCGGGGAGCTGTTTTTT
CASSLDAGQNTGELFF
>.|TRBV27|.|TRBJ1-1
TGTGCCAGCAGTTTTTATTCGTGGACTGAAGCTTTCTTT
CASSFYSWTEAFF
>.|TRBV3-1/TRBV3-2|.|TRBJ2-1
TGTGCCAGCAGCCAAGGGCTCGGCGATGAGCAGTTCTTC
CASSQGLGDEQFF
>.|TRBV5-6|TRBD1|TRBJ1-1
TGTGCCAGCATCGGGACAGGGGAGAGGACTGAAGCTTTCTTT
CASIGTGERTEAFF
>.|TRBV19|TRBD1|TRBJ1-1
TGTGCCAGTAGGACGGACAGGCTCGACACTGAAGCTTTCTTT
CASRTDRLDTEAFF
>.|TRBV19|TRBD2|TRBJ2-3
TGTGCCAGTGGGATCGGCCTAGCGGGAACAGATACGCAGTATTTT
CASGIGLAGTDTQYF
>.|TRBV4-1|.|TRBJ1-2
TGCGCCAGCAGCCAATTACCGGGTGACTATGGCTACACCTTC
CASSQLPGDYGYTF
>few|TRBV19|.|TRBJ1-2
TGTGCCAGTAGTATATCGAGACAGGACCTCTTTGGCTACACCTTC
CASSISRQDLFGYTF
>.|TRBV12-3/TRBV12-4|.|TRBJ2-5
TGTGCCAGCAGTTTAGCTCACCAAGAGACCCAGTACTTC
CASSLAHQETQYF
>once|TRBV11-2|.|TRBJ2-6
TGTGCCAGCAGCTTAGATAACTACCAGTACTCCAGCTCTGGGGCCAACGTCCTGACTTTC
CASSLDNYQYSSSGANVLTF
>.|TRBV9|TRBD2|TRBJ2-1
TGTGCCAGCAGCGTAGCTACAGCGGGACATGAGCAGTTCTTC
CASSVATAGHEQFF
>once|TRBV29-1|.|TRBJ1-2
TGCAGCGTTGCAACAGGATACTATGGCTACACCTTC
CSVATGYYGYTF
>.|TRBV13|.|TRBJ1-1
TGTGCCAGCAGCCTGACGGAAATCCCTGAAGCTTTCTTT
CASSLTEIPEAFF
>once|TRBV6-2/TRBV6-3|TRBD1|TRBJ1-3
TGTGCCAGCAGTAACCGGGACAGTACCGGAAACACCATATATTTT
CASSNRDSTGNTIYF
>.|TRBV20-1|TRBD1|TRBJ2-5
TGCAGTGCTAGTTCGACAGGGGATTTGGAGACCCAGTACTTC
CSASSTGDLETQYF
>.|TRBV29-1|TRBD1|TRBJ2-1
TGCAGCGTTGAGGGACAGGGCTCCCTCTCCTACAATGAGCAGTTCTTC
CSVEGQGSLSYNEQFF
>.|TRBV5-1|.|TRBJ2-3
TGCGCCAGCAGAGGGCAGGGAGAAGATACGCAGTATTTT
CASRGQGEDTQYF
>.|TRBV5-5|.|TRBJ2-6
TGTGCCAGCAGTCTCCAGAACCTTGGGGCCAACGTCCTGACTTTC
CASSLQNLGANVLTF
>once|TRBV28|TRBD1|TRBJ2-7
TGTGCCAGCAGTGCCGGGACAGGGGCCTACGAGCAGTACTTC
CASSAGTGAYEQYF
>.|TRBV7-3|.|TRBJ2-3
TGTGCCAGCAGCTTAGGGGCGACAGATACGCAGTATTTT
CASSLGATDTQYF
>.|TRBV15|TRBD1|TRBJ1-3
TGTGCCACCAGCAGAGATACGACAGGGAGTGGAAACACCATATATTTT
CATSRDTTGSGNTIYF
>few|TRBV5-5|.|TRBJ1-1
TGTGCCAGCAGCGTCTTAAGGGGCGTAGCTTTCTTT
CASSVLRGVAFF
>.|TRBV10-3|TRBD2|TRBJ2-7
TGTGCCATCAGTGAGTCGGGACTAGCTTCCGAGCAGTACTTC
CAISESGLASEQYF
>.|TRBV28|.|TRBJ1-5
TGTGCCAGCAGCTCGGACAAAGATCAGCCCCAGCATTTT
CASSSDKDQPQHF
>few|TRBV7-9|.|TRBJ1-6
TGTGCCAGCAGCTTATCAGGGGTGGATTCACCCCTCCACTTT
CASSLSGVDSPLHF
>.|TRBV28|.|TRBJ1-4
TGTGCCAGCTCTCTAAATCTAGGAAAACTGTTTTTT
CASSLNLGKLFF
>.|TRBV2|.|TRBJ2-5
TGTGCCACCCTTTGGCCCGGCCAAGAGACCCAGTACTTC
CATLWPGQETQYF
>.|TRBV7-9|TRBD1|TRBJ2-7
TGTGCCAGCAGTTCGGACAGGGGGGCCTACGAGCAGTACTTC
CASSSDRGAYEQYF
>.|TRBV15|.|TRBJ1-1
TGTGCCACCAGCACCCACAGGGAGACTGAAGCTTTCTTT
CATSTHRETEAFF
>.|TRBV3-1/TRBV3-2|TRBD1|TRBJ1-2
TGTGCCAGCAGCCCACAGGGGGTAGGTGGCTACACCTTC
CASSPQGVGGYTF
>.|TRBV18|.|TRBJ2-1
TGTGCCAGCTCATTTAGCTATGAGCAGTTCTTC
CASSFSYEQFF
>.|TRBV3-1/TRBV3-2|TRBD1|TRBJ2-7
TGTGCCAGCAGCCAAGCGGGACAGCCCTACGAGCAGTACTTC
CASSQAGQPYEQYF
>once|TRBV7-2|.|TRBJ2-5
TGTGCCAGCAGCTTAGTTGAGGGACCGGAGACCCAGTACTTC
CASSLVEGPETQYF
>.|TRBV6-2/TRBV6-3|.|TRBJ1-1
TGTGCCAGCAGTTACTCGACAGAGAACACTGAAGCTTTCTTT
CASSYSTENTEAFF
>.|TRBV10-3|.|TRBJ1-5
TGTGCCATGGGTGACCCCGGGGTCAATCAGCCCCAGCATTTT
CAMGDPGVNQPQHF
>.|TRBV16|.|TRBJ1-1
TGTGCCAGCAGCCACTACAGGGTTGGCACTGAAGCTTTCTTT
CASSHYRVGTEAFF
>.|TRBV19|.|TRBJ2-2
TGTGCCAGTAGTATTGAGGGCTACCAATATAGGGCAGGGGAGCTGTTTTTT
CASSIEGYQYRAGELFF
>.|TRBV28|TRBD1|TRBJ2-7
TGTGCCAGCAGTCTACTTCTGGGACAGAATAACTACGAGCAGTACTTC
CASSLLLGQNNYEQYF
>.|TRBV6-5|.|TRBJ2-3
TGTGCCACCAGGCGGGGTACCACAGATACGCAGTATTTT
CATRRGTTDTQYF